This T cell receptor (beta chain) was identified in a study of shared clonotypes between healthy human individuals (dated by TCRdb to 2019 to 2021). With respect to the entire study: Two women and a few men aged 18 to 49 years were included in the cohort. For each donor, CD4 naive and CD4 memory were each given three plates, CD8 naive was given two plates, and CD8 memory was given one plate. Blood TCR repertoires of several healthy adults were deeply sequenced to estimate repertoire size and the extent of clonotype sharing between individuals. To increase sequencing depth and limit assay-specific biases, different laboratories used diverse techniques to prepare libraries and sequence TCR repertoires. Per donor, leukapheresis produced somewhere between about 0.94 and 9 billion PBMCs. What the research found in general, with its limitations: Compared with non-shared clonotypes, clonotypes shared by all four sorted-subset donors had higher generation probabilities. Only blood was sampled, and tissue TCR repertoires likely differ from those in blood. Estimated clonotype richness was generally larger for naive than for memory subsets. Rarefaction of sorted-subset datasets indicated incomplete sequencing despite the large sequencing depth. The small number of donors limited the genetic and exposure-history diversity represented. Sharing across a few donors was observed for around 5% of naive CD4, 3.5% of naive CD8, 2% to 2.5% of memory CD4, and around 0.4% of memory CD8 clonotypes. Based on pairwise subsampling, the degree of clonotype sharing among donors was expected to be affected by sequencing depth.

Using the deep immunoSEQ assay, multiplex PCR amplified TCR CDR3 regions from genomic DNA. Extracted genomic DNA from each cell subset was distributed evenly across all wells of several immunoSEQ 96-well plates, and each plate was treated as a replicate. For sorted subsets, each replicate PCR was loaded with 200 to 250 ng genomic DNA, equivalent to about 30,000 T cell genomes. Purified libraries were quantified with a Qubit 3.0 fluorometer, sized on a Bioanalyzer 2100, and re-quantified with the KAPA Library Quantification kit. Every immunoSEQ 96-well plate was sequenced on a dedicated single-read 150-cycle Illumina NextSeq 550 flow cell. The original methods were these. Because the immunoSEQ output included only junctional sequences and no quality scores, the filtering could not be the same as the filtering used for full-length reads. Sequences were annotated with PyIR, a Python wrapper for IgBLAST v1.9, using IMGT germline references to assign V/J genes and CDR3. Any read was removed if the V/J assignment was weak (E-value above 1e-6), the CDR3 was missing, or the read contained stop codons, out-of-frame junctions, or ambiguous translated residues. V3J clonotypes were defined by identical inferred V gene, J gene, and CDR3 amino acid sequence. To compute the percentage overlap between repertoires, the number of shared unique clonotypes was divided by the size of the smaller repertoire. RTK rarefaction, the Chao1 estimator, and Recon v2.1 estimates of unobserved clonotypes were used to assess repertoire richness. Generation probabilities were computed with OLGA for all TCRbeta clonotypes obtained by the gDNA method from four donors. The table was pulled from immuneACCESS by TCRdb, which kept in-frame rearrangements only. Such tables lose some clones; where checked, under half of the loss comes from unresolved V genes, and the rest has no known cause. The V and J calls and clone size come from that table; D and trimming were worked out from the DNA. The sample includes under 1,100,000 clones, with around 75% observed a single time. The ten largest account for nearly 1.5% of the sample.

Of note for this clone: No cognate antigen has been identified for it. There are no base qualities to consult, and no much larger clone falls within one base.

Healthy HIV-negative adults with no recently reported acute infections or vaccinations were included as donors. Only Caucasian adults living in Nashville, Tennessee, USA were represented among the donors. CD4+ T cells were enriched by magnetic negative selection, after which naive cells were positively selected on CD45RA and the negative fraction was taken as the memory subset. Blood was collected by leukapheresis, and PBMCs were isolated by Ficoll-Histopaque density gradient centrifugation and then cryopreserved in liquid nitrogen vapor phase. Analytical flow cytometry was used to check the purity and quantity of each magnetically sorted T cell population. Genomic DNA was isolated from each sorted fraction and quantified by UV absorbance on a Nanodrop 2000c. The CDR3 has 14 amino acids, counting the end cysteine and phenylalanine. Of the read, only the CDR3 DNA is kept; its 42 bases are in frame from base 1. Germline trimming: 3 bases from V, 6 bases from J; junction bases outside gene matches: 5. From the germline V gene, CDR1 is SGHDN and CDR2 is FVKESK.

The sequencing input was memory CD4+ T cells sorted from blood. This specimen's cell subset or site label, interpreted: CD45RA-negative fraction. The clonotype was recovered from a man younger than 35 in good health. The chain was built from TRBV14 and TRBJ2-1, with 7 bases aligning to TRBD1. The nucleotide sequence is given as TGTGCCAGCAGCCACCGACAGGGTTCCAATGAGCAGTTCTTC. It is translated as CASSHRQGSNEQFF. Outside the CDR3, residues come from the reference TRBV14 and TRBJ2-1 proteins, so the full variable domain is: EAGVTQFPSHSVIEKGQTVTLRCDPISGHDNLYWYRRVMGKEIKFLLHFVKESKQDESGMPNNRFLAERTGGTYSTLKVQPAELEDSGVYFCASSHRQGSNEQFFGPGTRLTVL.